Each of the 14 T cell receptor beta chains below was sequenced from the same sample in a study of blood T cell repertoires in COVID-19. Sequencing used immunoSEQ multiplex PCR; TCRdb keeps in-frame clones, though not all of them. The data contain approximately 100,000 clones, roughly 91% of them singletons. The sample consisted of peripheral blood. These receptors all stem from a human donor with acute or convalescent COVID-19. The donor label of this sample is uncertain.

The genes are TRBV12-3 or TRBV12-4 and TRBJ2-7, with D possibly TRBD1 on 5 matching bases. Trimming shortened V by 1 base and J by 7 bases, and 8 bases separated the two germline ends. This CDR3 contains 12 residues. CDR3 protein: CASSLGGPEQYF. The DNA of the CDR3 is TGTGCCAGCAGTTTAGGGGGCCCGGAGCAGTACTTC.

The rearrangement joins TRBV5-8 to TRBJ2-1; 7 nucleotides align to TRBD2. The CDR3 is made up of 16 amino acids. Trimming removed 4 bases from V and 7 bases from J; junction bases left unmatched: 14. CDR1 and CDR2 from the germline V gene are SGHTS and YDEGEE. The CDR3 DNA follows: TGTGCCAGCAGCCACCCCCCGGGACTACCGAGGAATGAGCAGTTCTTC. This codes for CASSHPPGLPRNEQFF.

The chain's CDR3 is CASSPGRQAPNYGYTF. The CDR3 coding sequence is TGTGCCAGCTCACCTGGGCGACAGGCGCCTAACTATGGCTACACCTTC. V usage is TRBV18 and J usage is TRBJ1-2, with a tentative D call TRBD1 (6 bases). V lost 3 bases, J lost 0 bases, and 14 bases lay in between. The CDR3 spans 16 residues. Germline V lookup: CDR1 KGHSH, CDR2 LQKENI.

This clone was observed a single time. This chain connects TRBV4-3 to TRBJ2-1, with 9 bases fitting TRBD1. V shed 0 bases and J 4 bases; nucleotides not matched to a gene: 7. Germline CDR1 LGHNA, CDR2 YSLEER. The CDR3 loop spans 17 amino acids. In DNA form, the CDR3 reads TGCGCCAGCAGCCAAGAGGGGACAGGGAGACCTTACAATGAGCAGTTCTTC. This encodes CASSQEGTGRPYNEQFF.

The chain carries TRBV7-2 and TRBJ2-7; D is possibly TRBD1 (6 bases). This CDR3 spans 15 amino acids. V lost 7 bases and J 3 bases, leaving 19 bases between the germline ends. Per the germline V gene, CDR1 is SGHTA and CDR2 is FQGNSA. The CDR3, as DNA: TGTGCCAGCACCGGAGGCGGACAGTTTCGCTACGAGCAGTACTTC. This gives the protein CASTGGGQFRYEQYF.

This clone was detected a few times. The rearrangement joins TRBV3-1 (or the pseudogene TRBV3-2) to TRBJ2-5; D is perhaps TRBD1 (6 bases). The V and J ends lost 3 bases and 5 bases respectively, with 13 bases between them. Per germline, CDR1 LGHDT and CDR2 YNNKEL (reference sequence). The length of the CDR3 is 14 residues. This CDR3 is CASSQGPGGETQYF. The CDR3 coding sequence is TGTGCCAGCAGCCAGGGACCTGGGGGCGAGACCCAGTACTTC.

This clone was observed once. The chain has TRBV28 and TRBJ1-3; D call uncertain. CDR3 length equals 16 residues. V was clipped by 2 bases and J by 0 bases, with 11 bases between them. Germline CDR1 is MDHEN and CDR2 is SYDVKM. CDR3 sequence (DNA): TGTGCCAGCAGTTTAGTTCAGTTCGCCTCTGGAAACACCATATATTTT. Amino acid sequence: CASSLVQFASGNTIYF.

The chain is built from TRBV6-1 and TRBJ1-2, with D perhaps matching TRBD1 (5 bases). Germline loops: CDR1 MNHNS, CDR2 SASEGT. The CDR3 sequence is 16 residues long. V lost 0 bases, J lost 6 bases, and 17 bases lay in between. The CDR3 region is CASSEAKGYRRDGYTF. The DNA of the CDR3 is TGTGCCAGCAGTGAAGCGAAGGGGTACCGGCGAGATGGCTACACCTTC.

V and J are TRBV24-1 and TRBJ2-1; the D gene is possibly TRBD2 (6 bases). The length of the CDR3 is 14 residues. CDR1 and CDR2 from the germline V gene are KGHDR and SFDVKD. V lost 3 bases to trimming and J lost 5 bases, with 10 bases between them. Here the CDR3 DNA reads TGTGCCACCAGTGATGGGGGGTATGACAATGAGCAGTTCTTC. Translation: CATSDGGYDNEQFF.

V and J are TRBV19 and TRBJ1-2, with D possibly TRBD1 on 5 matching bases. The CDR3 is 13 residues long. Between the trimmed V and J ends, which lost 5 bases and 3 bases, there was a span of 10 bases. CDR1 is LNHDA, CDR2 SQIVND, per germline (reference sequence). This CDR3 reads CASSPGRDYGYTF. DNA of the CDR3: TGTGCCAGTAGTCCGGGCAGGGACTATGGCTACACCTTC.

V usage is TRBV29-1 and J usage is TRBJ1-2, with 9 bases that match TRBD1. Germline CDR1 and CDR2: SQVTM and ANQGSEA. V lost 6 bases to trimming and J lost 4 bases; unmatched junction nucleotides: 9. The CDR3 totals 14 residues. CDR3 DNA sequence: TGCAGCGTCACCACGGACAGGGGAATCTATGGCTACACCTTC. This sequence encodes CSVTTDRGIYGYTF.

The chain employs TRBV7-2 and TRBJ2-1; D possibly corresponds to TRBD2 (6 bases). Trimming cost V 4 bases and J 6 bases, with 10 bases left between them. This CDR3 spans 13 amino acids. Germline V gene lookup returns CDR1 SGHTA and CDR2 FQGNSA. The CDR3 sequence is CASSSDGGNEQFF. The CDR3 DNA reads as TGTGCCAGCAGCTCTGACGGGGGCAATGAGCAGTTCTTC.

This clone came up once. One junction end disagrees with the germline gene, perhaps due to a read error. The chain is built from TRBV9 and TRBJ1-4; D might be TRBD1 (5 bases). The CDR3 covers 14 residues. From germline, CDR1 is SGDLS and CDR2 YYNGEE. The CDR3 is CASTVAGLIQKLFF. CDR3 in DNA: TGTGCCAGCACCGTAGCGGGACTGATCCAAAAACTGTTTTTT. Together with reference TRBV9 and TRBJ1-4, the CDR3 gives the full variable domain: DSGVTQTPKHLITATGQRVTLRCSPRSGDLSVYWYQQSLDQGLQFLIQYYNGEERAKGNILERFSAQQFPDLHSELNLSSLELGDSALYFCASTVAGLIQKLFFGSGTQLSVL.

The chain uses TRBV3-1 (or the pseudogene TRBV3-2) and TRBJ2-3, with 12 positions matching TRBD2. Germline trimming cut 3 bases from V and 6 bases from J; bases unmatched to any gene: 16. The CDR3 extends over 19 amino acids. From germline, CDR1 is LGHDT and CDR2 YNNKEL (reference sequence). CDR3 sequence reads: CASSHKGLAGARPFDTQYF. Here the CDR3 DNA reads TGTGCCAGCAGCCATAAGGGACTAGCGGGCGCCCGTCCCTTCGATACGCAGTATTTT.